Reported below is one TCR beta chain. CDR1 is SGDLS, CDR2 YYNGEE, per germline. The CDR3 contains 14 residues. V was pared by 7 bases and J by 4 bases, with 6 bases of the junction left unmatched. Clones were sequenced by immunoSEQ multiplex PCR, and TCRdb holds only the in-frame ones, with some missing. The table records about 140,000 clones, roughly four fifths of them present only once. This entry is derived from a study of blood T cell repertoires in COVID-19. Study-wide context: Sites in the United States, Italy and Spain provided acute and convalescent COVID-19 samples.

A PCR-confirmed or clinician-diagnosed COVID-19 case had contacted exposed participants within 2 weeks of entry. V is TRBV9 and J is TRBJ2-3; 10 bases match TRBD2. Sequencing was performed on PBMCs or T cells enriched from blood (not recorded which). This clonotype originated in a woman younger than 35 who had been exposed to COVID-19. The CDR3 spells CASSGTSVPDTQYF. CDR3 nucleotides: TGTGCCAGCTCCGGGACTAGCGTACCAGATACGCAGTATTTT.